Sequencing of this T cell receptor beta chain was carried out in a study of blood T cell repertoires in COVID-19. Study details: Whether acute or convalescent, the COVID-19 samples came from the United States, Italy and Spain.

V trimming: 6 bases; J trimming: 12 bases; junction bases outside the gene matches: 11. Germline CDR1 is SGHVS and CDR2 is FQNEAQ. The CDR3 covers 13 residues. Sequencing was performed with immunoSEQ multiplex PCR; in TCRdb, only in-frame clones are kept and a portion is missing. The sample holds over 250,000 clones; roughly 86% are singletons and the top ten take around 0.92%. The receptor's source is a woman between 25 and 40 years old who had recovered from COVID-19. The genes are TRBV7-8 and TRBJ1-2; 9 nucleotides agree with TRBD1. Sequenced input: PBMCs or T cells enriched from blood (not recorded which). The CDR3 protein is CASSRDRVSWHTF. As DNA, the CDR3 is TGTGCCAGCAGTCGGGACAGGGTTTCGTGGCACACCTTC.